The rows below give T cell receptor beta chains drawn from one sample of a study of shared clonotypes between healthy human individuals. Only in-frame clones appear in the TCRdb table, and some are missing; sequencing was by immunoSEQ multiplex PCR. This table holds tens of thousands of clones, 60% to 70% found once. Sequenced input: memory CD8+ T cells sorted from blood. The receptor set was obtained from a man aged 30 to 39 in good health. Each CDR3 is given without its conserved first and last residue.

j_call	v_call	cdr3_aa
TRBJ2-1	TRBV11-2	ASSLVRTGRDEQF
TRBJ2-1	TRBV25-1	ASSERHGQVVMGEQF
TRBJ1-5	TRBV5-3	ASSLGGSRPQH
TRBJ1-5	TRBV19	ASSITMRAREPQH
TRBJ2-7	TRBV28	ASSFIGGSYEQY
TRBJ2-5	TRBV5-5	ASSLGQTRQETQY
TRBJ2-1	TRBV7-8	ASSLGGRAYNEQF
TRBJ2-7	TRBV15	ATSRDLSYEQY
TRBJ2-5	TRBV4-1	ASSLLGAGAPGVVTQY
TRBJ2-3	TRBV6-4	ASSPGLGTDTQY
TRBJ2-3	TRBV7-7	ASSPREEGDTQY
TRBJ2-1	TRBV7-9	ASSLAGSYNEQF
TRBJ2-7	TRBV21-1	ASSKGTGGEQY
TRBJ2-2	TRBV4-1	ASSQRTYRTGELF
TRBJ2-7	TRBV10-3	ATQGDRDNLYEQY
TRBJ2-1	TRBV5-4	ASSFAGGNEQF
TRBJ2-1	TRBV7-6	ASSSLQRGLYNEQF
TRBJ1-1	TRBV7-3	ASSSSGRSTEAF
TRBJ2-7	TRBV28	ASSGTGTFAYEQY
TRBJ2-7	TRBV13	ASSLERLGYEQY
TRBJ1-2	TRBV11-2	ASSLDIGTGRFYGYT
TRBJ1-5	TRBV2	ATDLERGQPQH
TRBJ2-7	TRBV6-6	ASSYSREGLKNEQY
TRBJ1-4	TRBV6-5	ASSYSGGGAEKLF
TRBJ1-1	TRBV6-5	ASSYPGTSEAF
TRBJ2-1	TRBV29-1	SVDRQGPYNEQF
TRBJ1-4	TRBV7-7	ASSPTGGANEKLF
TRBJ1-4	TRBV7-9	ASSNWDRDNEKLF
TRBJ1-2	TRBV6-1	ASSTSGDSVYGYT
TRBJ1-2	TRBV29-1	SVEGPRYGYT
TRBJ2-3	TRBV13	ASSVRGAATDTQY
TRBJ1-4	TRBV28	ASSLEFVRDEKLF
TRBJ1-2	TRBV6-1	ASSDGQGLYGYT